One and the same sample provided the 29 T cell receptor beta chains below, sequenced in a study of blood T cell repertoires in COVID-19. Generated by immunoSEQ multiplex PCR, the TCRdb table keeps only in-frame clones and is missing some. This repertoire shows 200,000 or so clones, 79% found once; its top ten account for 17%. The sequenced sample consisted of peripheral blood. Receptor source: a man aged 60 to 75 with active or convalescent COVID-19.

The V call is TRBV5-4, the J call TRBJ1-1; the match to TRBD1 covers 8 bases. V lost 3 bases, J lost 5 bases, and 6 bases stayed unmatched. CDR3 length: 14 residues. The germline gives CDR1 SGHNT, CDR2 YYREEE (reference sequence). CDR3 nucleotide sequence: TGTGCCAGCAGCTCAGGGGGCGCATGGACTGAAGCTTTCTTT. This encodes CASSSGGAWTEAFF.

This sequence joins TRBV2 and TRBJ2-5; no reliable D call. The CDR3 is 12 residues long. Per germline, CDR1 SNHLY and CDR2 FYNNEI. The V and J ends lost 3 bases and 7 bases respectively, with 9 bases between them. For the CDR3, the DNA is TGTGCCAGCAGTGATCTATACGGGACCCAGTACTTC. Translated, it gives CASSDLYGTQYF.

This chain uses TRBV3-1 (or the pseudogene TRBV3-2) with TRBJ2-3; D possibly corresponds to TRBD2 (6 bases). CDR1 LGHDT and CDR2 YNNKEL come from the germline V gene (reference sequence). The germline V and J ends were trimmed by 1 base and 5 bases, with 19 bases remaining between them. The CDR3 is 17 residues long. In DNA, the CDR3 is TGTGCCAGCAGCCAAGGGAACCGACCAACAGCGGGAGATACGCAGTATTTT. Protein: CASSQGNRPTAGDTQYF.

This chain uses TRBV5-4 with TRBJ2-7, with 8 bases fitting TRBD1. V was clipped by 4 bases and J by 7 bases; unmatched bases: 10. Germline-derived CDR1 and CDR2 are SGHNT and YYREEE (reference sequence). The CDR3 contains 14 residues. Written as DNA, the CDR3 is TGTGCCAGCAGCCTCGGGACAGGCCTCGGGGAGCAGTACTTC. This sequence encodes CASSLGTGLGEQYF.

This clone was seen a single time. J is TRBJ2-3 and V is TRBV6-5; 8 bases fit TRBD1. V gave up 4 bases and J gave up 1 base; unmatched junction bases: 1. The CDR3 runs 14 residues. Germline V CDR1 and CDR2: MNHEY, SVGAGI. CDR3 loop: CASSSRGRTDTQYF. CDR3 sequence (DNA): TGTGCCAGCAGTTCCAGGGGGCGCACAGATACGCAGTATTTT.

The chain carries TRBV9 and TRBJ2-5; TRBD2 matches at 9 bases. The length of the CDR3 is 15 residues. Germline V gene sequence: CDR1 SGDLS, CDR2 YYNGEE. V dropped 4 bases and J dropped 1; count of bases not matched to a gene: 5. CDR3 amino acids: CASSTGLALQETQYF. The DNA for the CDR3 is TGTGCCAGCAGCACGGGACTAGCTCTCCAAGAGACCCAGTACTTC.

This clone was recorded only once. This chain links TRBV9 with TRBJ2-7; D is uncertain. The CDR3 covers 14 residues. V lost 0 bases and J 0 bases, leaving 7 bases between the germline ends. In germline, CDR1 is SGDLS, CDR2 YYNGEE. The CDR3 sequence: CASSVGPGSYEQYF. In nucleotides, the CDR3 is TGTGCCAGCAGCGTAGGTCCAGGCTCCTACGAGCAGTACTTC. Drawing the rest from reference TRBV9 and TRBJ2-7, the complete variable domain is DSGVTQTPKHLITATGQRVTLRCSPRSGDLSVYWYQQSLDQGLQFLIQYYNGEERAKGNILERFSAQQFPDLHSELNLSSLELGDSALYFCASSVGPGSYEQYFGPGTRLTVT.

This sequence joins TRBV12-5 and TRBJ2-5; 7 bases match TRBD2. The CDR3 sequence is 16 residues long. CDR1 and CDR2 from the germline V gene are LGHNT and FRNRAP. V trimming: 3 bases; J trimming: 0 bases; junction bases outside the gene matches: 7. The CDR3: CASGLFGGGYQETQYF. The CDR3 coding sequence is TGTGCTAGTGGTTTATTTGGGGGGGGATACCAAGAGACCCAGTACTTC.

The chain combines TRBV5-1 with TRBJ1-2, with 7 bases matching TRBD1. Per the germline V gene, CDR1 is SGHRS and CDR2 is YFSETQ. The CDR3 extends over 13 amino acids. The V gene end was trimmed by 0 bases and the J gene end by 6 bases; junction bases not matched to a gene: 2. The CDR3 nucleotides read TGCGCCAGCAGCTTGGAGGGGGCGAATGGCTACACCTTC. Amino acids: CASSLEGANGYTF.

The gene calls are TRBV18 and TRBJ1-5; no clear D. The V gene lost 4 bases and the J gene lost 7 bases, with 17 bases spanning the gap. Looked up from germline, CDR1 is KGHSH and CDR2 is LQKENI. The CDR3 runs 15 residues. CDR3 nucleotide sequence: TGTGCCAGCTCACGCGAGGCGGGTCTGGACCAGCCCCAGCATTTT. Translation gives CASSREAGLDQPQHF.

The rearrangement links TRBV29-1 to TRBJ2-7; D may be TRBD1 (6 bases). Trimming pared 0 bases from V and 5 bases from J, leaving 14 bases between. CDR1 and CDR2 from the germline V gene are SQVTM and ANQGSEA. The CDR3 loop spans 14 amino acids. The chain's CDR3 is CSVEDWDKPNEQYF. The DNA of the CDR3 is TGCAGCGTTGAAGATTGGGACAAGCCCAACGAGCAGTACTTC.

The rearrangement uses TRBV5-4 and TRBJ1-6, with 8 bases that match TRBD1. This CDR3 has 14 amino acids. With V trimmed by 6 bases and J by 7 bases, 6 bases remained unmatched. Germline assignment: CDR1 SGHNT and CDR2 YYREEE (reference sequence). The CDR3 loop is CASTVDRVNSPLHF. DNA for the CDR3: TGTGCCAGCACCGTGGACAGGGTAAATTCACCCCTCCACTTT.

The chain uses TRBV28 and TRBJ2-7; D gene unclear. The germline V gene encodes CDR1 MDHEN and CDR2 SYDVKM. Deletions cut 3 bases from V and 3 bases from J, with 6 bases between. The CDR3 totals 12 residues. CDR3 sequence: CASSFLGYEQYF. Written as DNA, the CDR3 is TGTGCCAGCAGTTTTCTAGGCTACGAGCAGTACTTC. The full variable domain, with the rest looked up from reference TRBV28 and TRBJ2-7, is DVKVTQSSRYLVKRTGEKVFLECVQDMDHENMFWYRQDPGLGLRLIYFSYDVKMKEKGDIPEGYSVSREKKERFSLILESASTNQTSMYLCASSFLGYEQYFGPGTRLTVT.

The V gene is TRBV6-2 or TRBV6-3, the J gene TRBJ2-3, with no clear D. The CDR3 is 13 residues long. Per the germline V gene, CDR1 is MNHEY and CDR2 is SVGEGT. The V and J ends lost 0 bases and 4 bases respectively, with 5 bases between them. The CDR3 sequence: CASSYSTADTQYF. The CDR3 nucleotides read TGTGCCAGCAGTTACTCAACGGCAGATACGCAGTATTTT.

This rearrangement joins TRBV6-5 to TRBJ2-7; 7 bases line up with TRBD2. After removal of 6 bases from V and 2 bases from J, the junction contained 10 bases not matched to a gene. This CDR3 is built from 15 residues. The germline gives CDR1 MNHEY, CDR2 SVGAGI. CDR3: CASSVGGERTYEQYF. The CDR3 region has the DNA TGTGCCAGCAGCGTGGGAGGGGAGAGGACCTACGAGCAGTACTTC.

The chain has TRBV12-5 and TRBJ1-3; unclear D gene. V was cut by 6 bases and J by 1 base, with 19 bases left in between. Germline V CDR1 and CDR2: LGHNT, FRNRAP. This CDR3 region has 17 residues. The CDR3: CASGSPPPEGSGNTIYF. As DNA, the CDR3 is TGTGCTAGTGGCTCTCCACCTCCGGAGGGATCTGGAAACACCATATATTTT.

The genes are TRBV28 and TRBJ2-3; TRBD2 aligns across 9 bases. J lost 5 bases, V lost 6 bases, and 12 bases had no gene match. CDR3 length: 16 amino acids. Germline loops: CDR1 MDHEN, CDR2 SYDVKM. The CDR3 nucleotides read TGTGCCAGCAGGGCCCTTAGCGGGAGTGTAGGAGATACGCAGTATTTT. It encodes CASRALSGSVGDTQYF.

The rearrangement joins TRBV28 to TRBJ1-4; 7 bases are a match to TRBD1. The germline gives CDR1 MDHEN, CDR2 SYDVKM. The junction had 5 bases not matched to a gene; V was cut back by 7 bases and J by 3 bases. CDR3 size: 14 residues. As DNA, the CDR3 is TGTGCCAGCACGTCCGGGACAGCTAATGAAAAACTGTTTTTT. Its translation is CASTSGTANEKLFF. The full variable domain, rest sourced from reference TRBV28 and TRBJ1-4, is DVKVTQSSRYLVKRTGEKVFLECVQDMDHENMFWYRQDPGLGLRLIYFSYDVKMKEKGDIPEGYSVSREKKERFSLILESASTNQTSMYLCASTSGTANEKLFFGSGTQLSVL.

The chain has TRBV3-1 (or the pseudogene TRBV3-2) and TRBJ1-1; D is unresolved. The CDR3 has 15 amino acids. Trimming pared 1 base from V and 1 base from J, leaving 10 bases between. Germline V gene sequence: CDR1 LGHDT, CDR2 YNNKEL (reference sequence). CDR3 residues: CASSQGIVSNTEAFF. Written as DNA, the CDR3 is TGTGCCAGCAGCCAAGGAATAGTGTCGAACACTGAAGCTTTCTTT.

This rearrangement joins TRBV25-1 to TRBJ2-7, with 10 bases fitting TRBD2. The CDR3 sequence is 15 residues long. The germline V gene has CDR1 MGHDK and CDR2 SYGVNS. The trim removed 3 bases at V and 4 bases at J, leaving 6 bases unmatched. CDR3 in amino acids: CASSETSGSLYEQYF. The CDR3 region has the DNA TGTGCCAGCAGTGAGACTAGCGGGTCATTATACGAGCAGTACTTC.

CDR3 amino acids: CASSPWPGARQETQYF. CDR3 sequence (DNA): TGTGCCAGCAGCCCTTGGCCGGGAGCTCGGCAAGAGACCCAGTACTTC. This chain connects TRBV7-3 to TRBJ2-5; D is possibly TRBD2 (6 bases). The ends were cut back, 5 bases at V and 2 bases at J, with 18 bases in the middle. The length of the CDR3 is 16 residues. Per germline, CDR1 SGHTA and CDR2 FQGTGA.

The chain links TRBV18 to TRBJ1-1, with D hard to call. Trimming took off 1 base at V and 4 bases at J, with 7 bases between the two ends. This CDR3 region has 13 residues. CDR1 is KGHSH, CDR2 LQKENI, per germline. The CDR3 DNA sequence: TGTGCCAGCTCACCACACTCCGGCACTGAAGCTTTCTTT. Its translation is CASSPHSGTEAFF.

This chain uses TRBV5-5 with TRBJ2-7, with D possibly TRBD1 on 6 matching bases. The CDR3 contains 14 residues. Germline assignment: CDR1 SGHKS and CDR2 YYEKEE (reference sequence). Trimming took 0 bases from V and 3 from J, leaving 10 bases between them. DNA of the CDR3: TGTGCCAGCAGCTTGGCGGACAGCCTCTACGAGCAGTACTTC. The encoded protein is CASSLADSLYEQYF.

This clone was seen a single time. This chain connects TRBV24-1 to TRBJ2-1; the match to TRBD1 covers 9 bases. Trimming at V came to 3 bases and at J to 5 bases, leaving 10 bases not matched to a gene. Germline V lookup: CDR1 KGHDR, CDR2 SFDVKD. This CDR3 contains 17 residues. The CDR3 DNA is TGTGCCACCAGTGATCATCCGTACAGGGGGCTGGACAATGAGCAGTTCTTC. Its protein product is CATSDHPYRGLDNEQFF.

The DNA for the CDR3 is TGTGCCAGCACCACTGGGGGACTCGATGAGCAGTTCTTC. Its translation: CASTTGGLDEQFF. The gene calls are TRBV12-3 or TRBV12-4 and TRBJ2-1; tentatively, D is TRBD2 (6 bases). This CDR3 comprises 13 residues. The V end was cut by 7 bases, the J end by 8 bases, with 15 bases between.

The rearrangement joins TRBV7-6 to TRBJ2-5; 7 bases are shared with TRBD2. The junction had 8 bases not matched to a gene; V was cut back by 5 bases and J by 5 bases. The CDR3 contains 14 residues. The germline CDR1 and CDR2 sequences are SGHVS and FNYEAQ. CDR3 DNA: TGTGCCAGCAGCCCCAGGCAGGGAGGGGAGACCCAGTACTTC. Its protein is CASSPRQGGETQYF.

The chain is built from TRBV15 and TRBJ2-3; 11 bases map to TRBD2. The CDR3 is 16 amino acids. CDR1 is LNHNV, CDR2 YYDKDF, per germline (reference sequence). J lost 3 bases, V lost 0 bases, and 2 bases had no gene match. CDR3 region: CATSRDRTSGTDTQYF. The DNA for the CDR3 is TGTGCCACCAGCAGAGATCGGACTAGCGGGACAGATACGCAGTATTTT.

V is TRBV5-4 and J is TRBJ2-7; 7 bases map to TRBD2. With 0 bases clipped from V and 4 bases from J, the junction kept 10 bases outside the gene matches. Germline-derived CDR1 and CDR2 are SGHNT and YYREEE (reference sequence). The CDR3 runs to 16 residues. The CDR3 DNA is TGTGCCAGCAGCTTGGATGGGGCGGGAGCGTTGTACGAGCAGTACTTC. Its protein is CASSLDGAGALYEQYF.

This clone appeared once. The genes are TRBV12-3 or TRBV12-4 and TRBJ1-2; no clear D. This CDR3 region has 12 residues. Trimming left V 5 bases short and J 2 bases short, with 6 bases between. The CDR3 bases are TGTGCCAGCAGTGCACAGAACTATGGCTACACCTTC. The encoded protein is CASSAQNYGYTF.